Presented here are 18 T cell receptor beta chains from one specimen sequenced in a study of tumor-infiltrating lymphocytes in oesophageal squamous cell carcinoma. TCRdb reprocessed the PCR reads via MiXCR and lists one record per CDR3 protein. This sample has about 10,000 distinct CDR3 sequences, with around three fifths found just once. The sample was esophageal tumor tissue. The receptors here all came from a male donor with esophageal squamous cell carcinoma.

This clonotype has just a few counts. The chain uses TRBV7-2 and TRBJ2-1; 7 bases agree with TRBD2. The V and J ends lost 3 bases and 4 bases, in that order; junction bases with no gene match: 9. In germline, CDR1 is SGHTA, CDR2 FQGNSA. CDR3 length equals 16 residues. The CDR3 sequence is CASSLPWGGNYNEQFF. The CDR3, as DNA: TGTGCCAGCAGCTTGCCCTGGGGGGGGAATTACAATGAGCAGTTCTTC.

This clonotype was found many times. The J gene is TRBJ2-1, the V gene TRBV5-1; 8 nucleotides match TRBD1. Per germline, CDR1 SGHRS and CDR2 YFSETQ. The CDR3 has 14 residues. Germline trimming cut 3 bases from V and 4 bases from J; bases unmatched to any gene: 3. The CDR3 DNA follows: TGCGCCAGCAGCTGGGGACAGGCTTACAATGAGCAGTTCTTC. This translates into CASSWGQAYNEQFF.

V usage is TRBV7-6 and J usage is TRBJ2-7, with D unclear. Judging by the DNA end, TRBJ2-1 fits better; the J call may be wrong. The CDR3 totals 12 residues. The germline gives CDR1 SGHVS, CDR2 FNYEAQ. The CDR3 DNA is TGTGCCAGCAGCTTAACCGGGAATGAGCAGTTCTTC. Protein product: CASSLTGNEQFF.

This chain links TRBV7-8 with TRBJ1-1, with D possibly matching TRBD1 (5 bases). Germline CDR1 is SGHVS and CDR2 is FQNEAQ. The length of the CDR3 is 15 residues. V lost 1 base and J lost 4, with 13 bases in between. The CDR3 DNA sequence: TGTGCCAGCAGCTTAGGTTTTGGGGGTGCCACTGAAGCTTTCTTT. Translated: CASSLGFGGATEAFF.

V and J are TRBV5-6 and TRBJ2-7; TRBD2 matches 9 bases. The DNA matches TRBJ2-1 better at its end, which makes the J call doubtful. Germline CDR1 and CDR2: SGHDT and YYEEEE. This CDR3 contains 16 residues. CDR3 DNA sequence: TGTGCCAGCAGCCACAATAGCGGGAGCTCCTACAATGAGCAGTTCTTC. As protein: CASSHNSGSSYNEQFF.

This clonotype was observed a handful of times. This chain uses TRBV28 with TRBJ2-7, with a possible D match to TRBD1 (5 bases). V shed 8 bases and J shed 2 bases, with 13 bases lying between them. Germline CDR1 and CDR2: MDHEN and SYDVKM. The CDR3 totals 13 residues. The CDR3: CASGGATTYEQYF. The CDR3 region has the DNA TGTGCCAGCGGTGGGGCCACCACCTACGAGCAGTACTTC.

As to this clonotype: Lacking the conserved final phenylalanine or tryptophan, this CDR3 likely reflects a read error. The DNA is left out, because the CDR3 cannot be placed on it with certainty; the CDR3 is given as TCRdb lists it. This chain joins TRBV6-1 and TRBJ1-1; the table's D gene call, TRBD1, was not cross checked with the DNA. The CDR3 is made up of 16 amino acids, end residues included. The V gene's germline CDR1 is MNHNS and CDR2 SASEGT. The CDR3: CASGISGHQETQYFGQ.

The chain carries TRBV7-6 and TRBJ1-5; weak D call: TRBD1 (5 bases). V was shortened by 2 bases and J by 7 bases, with 15 bases between the two germline ends. CDR1 is SGHVS and CDR2 is FNYEAQ in the germline V gene. CDR3 length equals 15 residues. DNA for the CDR3: TGTGCCAGCAGCTTAATGGGGGGGACCGGGCAGCCCCAGCATTTT. This translates into CASSLMGGTGQPQHF.

The J gene is TRBJ2-3, the V gene TRBV6-1, with 11 positions matching TRBD2. The CDR3 has 16 residues. Germline lookup yields CDR1 MNHNS and CDR2 SASEGT. After removal of 3 bases from V and 2 bases from J, the junction contained 4 bases not matched to a gene. The CDR3 loop reads CASSDVAGGFTDTQYF. CDR3 nucleotide sequence: TGTGCCAGCAGTGATGTAGCGGGAGGGTTCACAGATACGCAGTATTTT.

The sample holds one count of this clonotype. The CDR3: CASSLDPGNEQYF. In nucleotides, the CDR3 is TGTGCCAGCAGCTTAGATCCGGGAAACGAGCAGTACTTC. This rearrangement joins TRBV7-8 to TRBJ2-5, with D maybe TRBD2 (5 bases). The J call may not be correct, given that the DNA end is closer to TRBJ2-7. The CDR3 has 13 residues. From germline, CDR1 is SGHVS and CDR2 FQNEAQ.

The rearrangement uses TRBV7-2 and TRBJ2-1; 10 bases are shared with TRBD1. The end of the DNA aligns better with TRBJ2-7, so the J call may be wrong. CDR1 and CDR2 (germline): SGHTA, FQGNSA. This CDR3 is 14 amino acids long. The CDR3 sequence: CASSPDRGRDLQYF. The CDR3 DNA is TGTGCCAGCAGCCCAGACAGGGGGCGCGATTTGCAGTACTTC.

By share, this clonotype ranks as medium-sized (0.01 to 0.1%). One end of the junction does not line up with germline, which may come from a read error. The rearrangement links TRBV11-2 to TRBJ2-5; D is ambiguous. The CDR3 runs to 18 residues. CDR1 is SGHAT and CDR2 is FQNNGV in the germline V gene. The CDR3 spells CASSFQTSPWLDQGTQYF. The CDR3 coding sequence is TGTGCCAGCAGCTTCCAAACCTCACCTTGGTTGGACCAAGGGACCCAGTACTTC.

The chain has TRBV24-1 and TRBJ1-2; 8 bases map to TRBD1. The CDR3 spans 16 residues. Germline values: CDR1 KGHDR, CDR2 SFDVKD. After removal of 2 bases from V and 0 bases from J, the junction contained 4 bases not matched to a gene. CDR3 nucleotide sequence: TGTGCCACCAGTGATTCCGGGACAGGAGCTAACTATGGCTACACCTTC. This sequence encodes CATSDSGTGANYGYTF.

This chain joins TRBV12-3 or TRBV12-4 and TRBJ1-5; D is ambiguous. This CDR3 is built from 12 residues. V lost 4 bases, J lost 7 bases, and 8 bases lay in between. CDR3 region: CASSSMDQPQHF. The CDR3 DNA follows: TGTGCCAGCAGTTCCATGGACCAGCCCCAGCATTTT.

The genes are TRBV28 and TRBJ2-5; 9 bases fit TRBD1. The J call is uncertain, as TRBJ2-1 better fits the DNA end. Germline values: CDR1 MDHEN, CDR2 SYDVKM. The CDR3 has 19 residues. The CDR3 loop is CASSSPGQGGSGAPNEQFF. In DNA form, the CDR3 reads TGTGCCAGCAGTTCCCCGGGACAGGGTGGCTCTGGTGCCCCCAATGAGCAGTTCTTC.

The chain is built from TRBV7-6 and TRBJ2-5; D remains unclear. The DNA end is a closer match to TRBJ2-7, so the J assignment may be wrong. CDR3 length: 14 residues. CDR1 is SGHVS and CDR2 is FNYEAQ in the germline V gene. In DNA form, the CDR3 reads TGTGCCAGCAGCTTAGCGGGTTCCGCCTACGAGCAGTACTTC. It translates to CASSLAGSAYEQYF.

This clonotype was counted between two and nine times. The V call is TRBV7-2, the J call TRBJ2-3, with unresolved D. Trimming removed 5 bases from V and 3 bases from J, with 12 bases in between. Germline CDR1 SGHTA, CDR2 FQGNSA. The CDR3 is 14 amino acids. The CDR3 loop is CASSPVGQTDTQYF. The CDR3 nucleotides read TGTGCCAGCAGCCCCGTAGGCCAGACAGATACGCAGTATTTT.

The chain uses TRBV27 and TRBJ1-6, with D maybe TRBD1 (5 bases). Germline V gene data show CDR1 as MNHEY and CDR2 as SMNVEV (reference sequence). V was shortened by 5 bases and J by 19 bases, with 24 bases between the two germline ends. The CDR3 has 14 residues. This chain's CDR3 is CASSLGTSGSDQHF. The CDR3 DNA is TGTGCCAGCAGTCTGGGGACTAGCGGGAGCGATCAGCACTTT.